Below are 22 T cell receptor beta chains sequenced from a single sample in a study of CD8 T cells in Susac syndrome. An input of about 0.45 to 1 ug of RNA was subjected to reverse transcription using random hexamers. A single record per CDR3 protein comes from TCRdb applying MiXCR to the immunoSEQ multiplex PCR reads. The data hold 110,000 or so distinct CDR3 sequences, with about 92% observed a single time. Sequenced input: CD4+ T cells from PBMCs. These receptors originate from a human donor with multiple sclerosis.

The chain uses TRBV7-3 and TRBJ1-1; D not certain. From germline, CDR1 is SGHTA and CDR2 FQGTGA. The CDR3 is 14 amino acids. Between the trimmed V and J ends, which lost 2 bases and 4 bases, there was a span of 11 bases. In nucleotides, the CDR3 is TGTGCCAGCAGCTTACACCCGGGGATCACTGAAGCTTTCTTT. The encoded protein is CASSLHPGITEAFF.

The chain employs TRBV7-2 and TRBJ2-5, with a weak D call TRBD1 (6 bases). CDR1 is SGHTA and CDR2 is FQGNSA in the germline V gene. Trimming took off 5 bases at V and 1 base at J, with 20 bases between the two ends. This CDR3 region has 17 residues. The CDR3 coding sequence is TGTGCCAGCAGCACCCCACAAGGTGGGGGCCGCCAAGAGACCCAGTACTTC. It encodes CASSTPQGGGRQETQYF.

The rearrangement uses TRBV5-4 and TRBJ2-5; 8 positions match TRBD2. The CDR3 sequence is 17 residues long. After removal of 2 bases from V and 1 base from J, the junction contained 10 bases not matched to a gene. CDR1 is SGHNT, CDR2 YYREEE, per germline (reference sequence). The CDR3 loop reads CASSLPLGGGSQETQYF. The CDR3 nucleotides read TGTGCCAGCAGCTTACCCCTCGGCGGGGGGTCCCAAGAGACCCAGTACTTC. Variable domain in full (rest from reference TRBV5-4 and TRBJ2-5): ETGVTQSPTHLIKTRGQQVTLRCSSQSGHNTVSWYQQALGQGPQFIFQYYREEENGRGNFPPRFSGLQFPNYSSELNVNALELDDSALYLCASSLPLGGGSQETQYFGPGTRLLVL.

The V and J genes are TRBV2 and TRBJ2-2; D ambiguous. The CDR3 is 10 amino acids. With 8 bases removed from V and 4 bases from J, the gap between germline ends came to 2 bases. Germline CDR1 is SNHLY and CDR2 is FYNNEI. DNA of the CDR3: TGTGCCAGCGGCACCGGGGAGCTGTTTTTT. The encoded protein is CASGTGELFF.

The chain combines TRBV5-1 with TRBJ1-3; weak D call: TRBD1 (5 bases). CDR1 is SGHRS and CDR2 is YFSETQ in the germline V gene. This CDR3 is 14 amino acids long. Trimming cost V 3 bases and J 0 bases, with 7 bases left between them. The CDR3 sequence is CASSWDGSGNTIYF. CDR3 sequence (DNA): TGCGCCAGCAGCTGGGACGGCTCTGGAAACACCATATATTTT.

V gene TRBV11-2 combines with J gene TRBJ2-1; 7 bases align to TRBD1. The CDR3 is 15 amino acids. The germline V gene encodes CDR1 SGHAT and CDR2 FQNNGV. Trimming removed 5 bases from V and 7 bases from J; junction bases left unmatched: 11. The CDR3 region is CASSELRQGRNEQFF. As DNA, the CDR3 is TGTGCCAGCAGCGAACTCCGACAGGGTCGGAATGAGCAGTTCTTC.

This clonotype appeared once. The genes are TRBV5-1 and TRBJ1-2; D ambiguous. This CDR3 has 13 amino acids. V gave up 0 bases and J gave up 7 bases, with 10 bases separating them. Germline V gene lookup returns CDR1 SGHRS and CDR2 YFSETQ. CDR3 sequence: CASSLGGGIGYTF. The CDR3 coding sequence is TGCGCCAGCAGCTTGGGAGGAGGGATTGGCTACACCTTC.

This chain uses TRBV3-1 with TRBJ1-1; D uncertain. The length of the CDR3 is 14 residues. The germline V and J ends were trimmed by 1 base and 1 base, with 7 bases remaining between them. Germline CDR1 and CDR2: LGHDT and YNNKEL (reference sequence). The CDR3 DNA follows: TGTGCCAGCAGCCAAGGTTGGGAGAACACTGAAGCTTTCTTT. Translating it yields CASSQGWENTEAFF.

This chain joins TRBV7-8 and TRBJ1-1, with 7 bases fitting TRBD1. The V gene end was trimmed by 3 bases and the J gene end by 4 bases; junction bases not matched to a gene: 8. CDR3 size: 15 residues. Looked up from germline, CDR1 is SGHVS and CDR2 is FQNEAQ. For the CDR3, the DNA is TGTGCCAGCAGCTTTGGACAGGCTGGGAGCACTGAAGCTTTCTTT. Translating gives CASSFGQAGSTEAFF.

The chain links TRBV12-5 to TRBJ1-2; the D is unclear. V lost 1 base, J lost 4 bases, and 7 bases lay in between. The CDR3 length is 13 residues. Germline V gene sequence: CDR1 LGHNT, CDR2 FRNRAP. The CDR3 bases are TGTGCTAGTGGTTTGGACCGTAGCTATGGCTACACCTTC. Translation: CASGLDRSYGYTF.

The chain carries TRBV29-1 and TRBJ2-7; TRBD1 agrees at 11 bases. CDR3 size: 13 residues. The J segment lost 4 bases and the V segment lost 7 bases, leaving 6 bases of the junction unmatched. Germline CDR1 is SQVTM and CDR2 is ANQGSEA. The CDR3 DNA reads as TGCAGCGCCGGACAGGGGGCATCTTACGAGCAGTACTTC. Translated: CSAGQGASYEQYF.

CDR3 nucleotides: TGTGCCAGCAGTTTAAATTCAGGGGGTAATTCACCCCTCCACTTT. Encoded protein: CASSLNSGGNSPLHF. The chain uses TRBV12-3 or TRBV12-4 and TRBJ1-6; 7 bases align to TRBD1. The CDR3 covers 15 residues. J was trimmed by 6 bases and V by 2 bases; bases with no gene match: 4.

This rearrangement joins TRBV4-3 to TRBJ1-4; 7 bases are shared with TRBD1. From germline, CDR1 is LGHNA and CDR2 YSLEER. The CDR3 spans 14 residues. J gave up 8 bases and V 3 bases, and 6 bases lay outside the gene matches. CDR3 sequence (DNA): TGCGCCAGCAGCCAGGGGACAGTAAGCGAAAAACTGTTTTTT. Its translation is CASSQGTVSEKLFF.

V is TRBV29-1 and J is TRBJ2-3; 9 positions agree with TRBD2. Germline V CDR1 and CDR2: SQVTM, ANQGSEA. The CDR3 consists of 13 residues. Trimming took 7 bases from V and 2 from J; bases not matched to a gene: 4. The CDR3 here is CSATSGYTDTQYF. CDR3 nucleotide sequence: TGCAGCGCCACTAGCGGGTACACAGATACGCAGTATTTT.

The table lists this clonotype with a count of one. This chain uses TRBV3-1 with TRBJ2-1; D remains unclear. Trimming shortened V by 4 bases and J by 3 bases, and 13 bases separated the two germline ends. The CDR3 spans 15 residues. Germline V gene data show CDR1 as LGHDT and CDR2 as YNNKEL (reference sequence). Here the CDR3 reads CASSPGYPNYNEQFF. The CDR3 DNA sequence: TGTGCCAGCAGCCCCGGATATCCTAACTACAATGAGCAGTTCTTC.

The genes are TRBV30 and TRBJ1-5, with D unresolved. Germline CDR1 reads GTSNPN; CDR2 reads SVGIG (reference sequence). V dropped 4 bases and J dropped 2 bases, with 12 bases sitting between them. This CDR3 has 14 residues. CDR3 region: CAWTNSNRNQPQHF. The CDR3 nucleotides are TGTGCCTGGACCAACTCGAATCGCAATCAGCCCCAGCATTTT.

The V gene is TRBV6-1, the J gene TRBJ2-2; no firm D call. The ends were cut back, 8 bases at V and 5 bases at J, with 9 bases in the middle. The CDR3 loop spans 12 amino acids. Germline CDR1 and CDR2: MNHNS and SASEGT. The CDR3: CASPPGTGELFF. The CDR3 DNA reads as TGTGCCAGCCCCCCCGGGACCGGGGAGCTGTTTTTT.

The chain links TRBV28 to TRBJ2-2; 8 bases agree with TRBD1. Trimming took 6 bases from V and 3 from J; bases not matched to a gene: 3. Germline-derived CDR1 and CDR2 are MDHEN and SYDVKM. The CDR3 consists of 14 residues. DNA for the CDR3: TGTGCCAGCAGCCGGACAGGGTACACCGGGGAGCTGTTTTTT. Protein: CASSRTGYTGELFF.

This chain uses TRBV12-3 or TRBV12-4 with TRBJ2-7, with D tentatively TRBD1 (5 bases). The CDR3 loop spans 13 amino acids. Trimming took off 6 bases at V and 3 bases at J, with 12 bases between the two ends. Here the CDR3 reads CASRPYQGYEQYF. In nucleotides, the CDR3 is TGTGCCAGCAGACCCTACCAGGGCTACGAGCAGTACTTC.

The chain links TRBV7-2 to TRBJ2-7, with no clear D. Trimming left V 4 bases short and J 2 bases short, with 9 bases between. Germline CDR1 SGHTA, CDR2 FQGNSA. This CDR3 is 13 amino acids long. CDR3 amino acids: CASSSRSTYEQYF. The CDR3 DNA is TGTGCCAGCAGCTCCCGATCAACCTACGAGCAGTACTTC.

The rearrangement links TRBV4-2 to TRBJ1-5; 7 bases line up with TRBD1. V shed 1 base and J 6 bases; nucleotides not matched to a gene: 12. The CDR3 runs to 17 residues. Looked up from germline, CDR1 is LGHNA and CDR2 is YNFKEQ. CDR3: CASSQGFSGQGGQPQHF. As DNA, the CDR3 is TGTGCCAGCAGCCAAGGTTTCTCAGGGCAGGGGGGTCAGCCCCAGCATTTT.

V gene TRBV3-1 combines with J gene TRBJ2-2; TRBD2 agrees at 13 bases. This CDR3 region has 17 residues. The V segment lost 6 bases and the J segment 3 bases; nucleotides outside the gene matches: 7. The germline gives CDR1 LGHDT, CDR2 YNNKEL (reference sequence). CDR3 protein: CASRPFGLAGDTGELFF. In DNA, the CDR3 is TGTGCCAGCAGACCTTTCGGACTAGCGGGGGACACCGGGGAGCTGTTTTTT.